The 25 T cell receptor beta chains below were found in one sample sequenced in a study of blood T cell repertoires in COVID-19. Clones were read by immunoSEQ multiplex PCR, and TCRdb kept only the in-frame ones, dropping some. The table lists roughly 130,000 clones, less than 90% of them singletons. Sequenced input: peripheral blood. The receptors originated from a man aged 25-45 years with COVID-19, enrolled during active disease.

This chain uses TRBV28 with TRBJ2-1, with 7 bases aligning to TRBD1. V gave up 5 bases and J gave up 0 bases; unmatched junction bases: 7. The V gene's germline CDR1 is MDHEN and CDR2 SYDVKM. The CDR3 has 16 residues. DNA for the CDR3: TGTGCCAGCAGTGTCCCCGGGACAGTCTCCTACAATGAGCAGTTCTTC. Protein product: CASSVPGTVSYNEQFF.

The gene calls are TRBV11-2 and TRBJ2-5; D is possibly TRBD1 (5 bases). Trimming cost V 0 bases and J 1 base, with 15 bases left between them. The CDR3 runs to 17 residues. CDR1 is SGHAT, CDR2 FQNNGV, per germline. CDR3 bases: TGTGCCAGCAGCTTAGACGCCCTTGACAGTGCCCAAGAGACCCAGTACTTC. Translated, it gives CASSLDALDSAQETQYF.

Only a few counts were recorded for this clone. CDR3 sequence reads: CASTREIRSPLHF. The CDR3, as DNA: TGTGCCAGCACAAGGGAGATTCGTTCACCCCTCCACTTT. The V gene is TRBV28, the J gene TRBJ1-6; no clear D gene. The V end was cut by 7 bases, the J end by 9 bases, with 13 bases between. This CDR3 comprises 13 residues. Germline V gene lookup returns CDR1 MDHEN and CDR2 SYDVKM.

The chain combines TRBV29-1 with TRBJ1-3, with 7 nucleotides matching TRBD1. This CDR3 spans 13 amino acids. Germline-derived CDR1 and CDR2 are SQVTM and ANQGSEA. Trimming took 6 bases from V and 4 from J; bases not matched to a gene: 6. This CDR3 reads CSVGEGGGNTIYF. The CDR3 region has the DNA TGCAGCGTGGGGGAAGGGGGCGGAAACACCATATATTTT.

This sequence joins TRBV23-1 and TRBJ2-1, with D perhaps matching TRBD1 (5 bases). TRBV23-1 qualifies as an ORF whose function is uncertain. Deletions cut 2 bases from V and 10 bases from J, with 12 bases between. The CDR3 sequence is 13 residues long. CDR3 sequence (DNA): TGCGCCAGCAGTCAACAGGGCCCTCGGGAGCAGTTCTTC. Its protein product is CASSQQGPREQFF.

The V call is TRBV2, the J call TRBJ2-1; D might be TRBD2 (5 bases). Trimming took 3 bases from V and 2 from J, leaving 11 bases between them. Germline V lookup: CDR1 SNHLY, CDR2 FYNNEI. This CDR3 contains 15 residues. CDR3 DNA: TGTGCCAGCAGTGATGAGGGTCTCACCTACAATGAGCAGTTCTTC. Protein product: CASSDEGLTYNEQFF.

This chain uses TRBV19 with TRBJ1-1; 8 bases line up with TRBD1. Trimming at V came to 3 bases and at J to 5 bases, leaving 11 bases not matched to a gene. Germline CDR1 and CDR2: LNHDA and SQIVND (reference sequence). The CDR3 is 16 amino acids. CDR3 coding DNA: TGTGCCAGTAGTATCGGGGGCGGCAGGGGGCTGACTGAAGCTTTCTTT. Residues: CASSIGGGRGLTEAFF.

The gene calls are TRBV24-1 and TRBJ2-1, with 11 bases identical to TRBD2. The CDR3 loop spans 16 amino acids. With 4 bases clipped from V and 2 bases from J, the junction kept 3 bases outside the gene matches. Germline values: CDR1 KGHDR, CDR2 SFDVKD. The CDR3 reads CATSEGTSGTYNEQFF. The DNA of the CDR3 is TGTGCCACCAGTGAGGGGACTAGCGGCACCTACAATGAGCAGTTCTTC.

V and J are TRBV13 and TRBJ1-1; 10 bases fit TRBD1. This CDR3 is 15 amino acids long. The V and J ends lost 3 bases and 4 bases, in that order; junction bases with no gene match: 5. The germline gives CDR1 PRHDT, CDR2 FYEKMQ (reference sequence). The CDR3 is CASSFRDRGGTEAFF. In DNA, the CDR3 is TGTGCCAGCAGCTTCCGGGACAGGGGAGGCACTGAAGCTTTCTTT. Complete variable domain (other parts from reference TRBV13 and TRBJ1-1): AAGVIQSPRHLIKEKRETATLKCYPIPRHDTVYWYQQGPGQDPQFLISFYEKMQSDKGSIPDRFSAQQFSDYHSELNMSSLELGDSALYFCASSFRDRGGTEAFFGQGTRLTVV.

The chain has TRBV21-1 and TRBJ2-7; the table assigns TRBD2, which was not confirmed against the DNA. TRBV21-1 corresponds to a pseudogene. The CDR3 covers 16 residues. CDR3 protein: CASRLATRESSYEQYF. The CDR3 DNA follows: TGTGCCAGCAGACTAGCTACGAGGGAGAGCTCCTACGAGCAGTACTTC.

J is TRBJ1-4 and V is TRBV27; D is unclear. Per germline, CDR1 MNHEY and CDR2 SMNVEV (reference sequence). V dropped 8 bases and J dropped 8 bases, with 9 bases sitting between them. This CDR3 region has 11 residues. CDR3 amino acids: CASRGYEKLFF. The CDR3 nucleotides read TGTGCCAGCCGGGGTTACGAAAAACTGTTTTTT.

V and J are TRBV29-1 and TRBJ2-7; 8 nucleotides agree with TRBD2. Germline V lookup: CDR1 SQVTM, CDR2 ANQGSEA. The J segment lost 3 bases and the V segment lost 4 bases, leaving 5 bases of the junction unmatched. The CDR3 length is 13 residues. CDR3 nucleotide sequence: TGCAGCGTTGCTTTGACTAGCGTCTACGAGCAGTACTTC. This codes for CSVALTSVYEQYF.

This chain uses TRBV25-1 with TRBJ1-5, with 8 bases aligning to TRBD1. The CDR3 is made up of 14 amino acids. Germline V CDR1 and CDR2: MGHDK, SYGVNS. The trim removed 4 bases at V and 5 bases at J, leaving 4 bases unmatched. The CDR3 reads CASSGLTGDQPQHF. CDR3 sequence (DNA): TGTGCCAGCAGTGGTCTGACAGGGGATCAGCCCCAGCATTTT.

The V gene is TRBV2, the J gene TRBJ2-2, with D possibly matching TRBD1 (6 bases). Germline assignment: CDR1 SNHLY and CDR2 FYNNEI. This CDR3 spans 16 amino acids. Between the trimmed V and J ends, which lost 5 bases and 7 bases, there was a span of 20 bases. CDR3 residues: CASSSLGAGANGELFF. The CDR3 DNA reads TGTGCCAGCAGTAGCCTTGGGGCAGGGGCAAACGGGGAGCTGTTTTTT.

V gene TRBV29-1 combines with J gene TRBJ2-1; 12 nucleotides agree with TRBD2. There are 13 residues in the CDR3. Unmatched junction bases numbered 5, after V lost 7 bases and J lost 7 bases. CDR1 SQVTM and CDR2 ANQGSEA come from the germline V gene. CDR3 loop: CSARLAGVNEQFF. The CDR3 bases are TGCAGCGCTAGACTAGCGGGAGTGAATGAGCAGTTCTTC.

The chain links TRBV5-4 to TRBJ2-3; TRBD1 is a possible D gene (5 bases). Germline V gives CDR1 SGHNT, CDR2 YYREEE (reference sequence). The CDR3 spans 17 residues. Trimming removed 6 bases from V and 5 bases from J, with 25 bases in between. CDR3 nucleotides: TGTGCCAGCACCCAACGGTGGTCAGGGTATCAAGGAGATACGCAGTATTTT. Protein: CASTQRWSGYQGDTQYF.

This clone has a single count. This chain uses TRBV9 with TRBJ2-1; 9 bases map to TRBD2. V lost 2 bases, J lost 0 bases, and 12 bases stayed unmatched. The CDR3 consists of 19 residues. Germline V gene lookup returns CDR1 SGDLS and CDR2 YYNGEE. The CDR3 spells CASSVGVSGSKSSYNEQFF. As DNA, the CDR3 is TGTGCCAGCAGCGTCGGTGTTAGCGGGAGTAAAAGCTCCTACAATGAGCAGTTCTTC.

CDR3 in DNA: TGCGCCAGCAGCCAAGTCGGGATGGGAGATACGCAGTATTTT. This translates into CASSQVGMGDTQYF. The chain employs TRBV4-1 and TRBJ2-3, with D perhaps TRBD2 (5 bases). The CDR3 runs to 14 residues. V dropped 1 base and J dropped 5 bases, with 10 bases sitting between them. Germline assignment: CDR1 MGHRA and CDR2 YSYEKL.

This chain connects TRBV4-3 to TRBJ2-7, with 8 bases lining up with TRBD2. The CDR3 covers 15 residues. V lost 0 bases, J lost 2 bases, and 3 bases stayed unmatched. Germline lookup yields CDR1 LGHNA and CDR2 YSLEER. CDR3 nucleotides: TGCGCCAGCAGCCAAGAACTAGCGGAGACCTACGAGCAGTACTTC. Amino acids: CASSQELAETYEQYF.

The CDR3 nucleotides are TGTGCCAGCAGCTTAGATCTGGGCTTCAACTATGGCTACACCTTC. It codes for CASSLDLGFNYGYTF. The chain recombines TRBV11-2 with TRBJ1-2; D remains ambiguous. Trimming pared 0 bases from V and 2 bases from J, leaving 10 bases between. The germline gives CDR1 SGHAT, CDR2 FQNNGV. CDR3 size: 15 residues.

The genes are TRBV19 and TRBJ1-2; D possibly corresponds to TRBD1 (5 bases). The V end was cut by 7 bases, the J end by 4 bases, with 28 bases between. CDR3 length: 18 amino acids. Germline lookup yields CDR1 LNHDA and CDR2 SQIVND (reference sequence). CDR3 bases: TGTGCCAGTATGGCGGGGTGGGGACCGACGACAGCTAGCTATGGCTACACCTTC. This translates into CASMAGWGPTTASYGYTF.

This chain joins TRBV9 and TRBJ2-5, with D maybe TRBD2 (6 bases). The CDR3 contains 15 residues. Germline CDR1 is SGDLS and CDR2 is YYNGEE. V lost 2 bases and J 0 bases, leaving 11 bases between the germline ends. Here the CDR3 reads CASSVGGTDQETQYF. CDR3 DNA sequence: TGTGCCAGCAGCGTCGGCGGGACCGACCAAGAGACCCAGTACTTC.

This sequence joins TRBV27 and TRBJ2-7, with 9 bases fitting TRBD2. The CDR3 is made up of 15 amino acids. CDR1 and CDR2 from the germline V gene are MNHEY and SMNVEV (reference sequence). V lost 4 bases and J lost 0; bases outside the gene matches: 4. CDR3 residues: CASSSSGTFSYEQYF. The CDR3 bases are TGTGCCAGCAGTTCTAGCGGGACGTTCTCCTACGAGCAGTACTTC.

The chain recombines TRBV29-1 with TRBJ2-1; 9 nucleotides match TRBD1. The CDR3 runs 15 residues. V shed 8 bases, J shed 5 bases, and the junction held 13 bases outside the gene matches. CDR1 and CDR2 (germline): SQVTM, ANQGSEA. CDR3 in amino acids: CSFSGQGSTHNEQFF. The CDR3 coding sequence is TGCAGCTTTTCGGGACAGGGTAGTACACACAATGAGCAGTTCTTC.

This clone was found a few times. The CDR3 DNA is TGCAGCGCAGCGGGCTCTAATTCCCCCTATGGCTACACCTTC. Residues: CSAAGSNSPYGYTF. The rearrangement uses TRBV29-1 and TRBJ1-2; no clear D gene. The CDR3 runs 14 residues. V was pared by 7 bases and J by 4 bases, with 19 bases between. From germline, CDR1 is SQVTM and CDR2 ANQGSEA. The full variable domain, completed using reference TRBV29-1 and TRBJ1-2, is SAVISQKPSRDICQRGTSLTIQCQVDSQVTMMFWYRQQPGQSLTLIATANQGSEATYESGFVIDKFPISRPNLTFSTLTVSNMSPEDSSIYLCSAAGSNSPYGYTFGSGTRLTVV.